The 14 T cell receptor beta chains reported below all come from one sample, sequenced in a study of blood T cell repertoires in COVID-19. Using immunoSEQ multiplex PCR, the repertoire was profiled, and TCRdb retains in-frame clones only, with some absent. The repertoire holds 150,000 to 200,000 clones, 75% to 80% seen once, with 26% in the top ten. Specimen: peripheral blood. The receptor source for this set is a woman aged 65 to 85 with acute or convalescent COVID-19.

The chain uses TRBV19 and TRBJ1-2; possibly TRBD1 for D (5 bases). Looked up from germline, CDR1 is LNHDA and CDR2 is SQIVND (reference sequence). This CDR3 has 15 residues. V dropped 7 bases and J dropped 5 bases, with 20 bases sitting between them. CDR3 sequence: CASTSIKGGEYGYTF. CDR3 nucleotides: TGTGCCAGTACCTCGATTAAAGGAGGGGAATATGGCTACACCTTC.

The chain links TRBV5-1 to TRBJ2-5; 7 nucleotides align to TRBD2. V lost 4 bases, J lost 5 bases, and 11 bases stayed unmatched. The CDR3 has 15 amino acids. Per the germline V gene, CDR1 is SGHRS and CDR2 is YFSETQ. CDR3 protein: CASSVGRGSGETQYF. The DNA for the CDR3 is TGCGCCAGCAGCGTTGGGAGGGGAAGTGGCGAGACCCAGTACTTC.

The V call is TRBV4-2, the J call TRBJ2-2; 8 bases align to TRBD1. The V and J ends lost 1 base and 4 bases, in that order; junction bases with no gene match: 5. The CDR3 runs 16 residues. Germline CDR1 reads LGHNA; CDR2 reads YNFKEQ. Here the CDR3 reads CASSQAGTGVTGELFF. Here the CDR3 DNA reads TGTGCCAGCAGCCAAGCCGGGACAGGCGTCACCGGGGAGCTGTTTTTT.

The V call is TRBV18, the J call TRBJ1-2; D is possibly TRBD1 (5 bases). The CDR3 spans 12 residues. Between the trimmed V and J ends, which lost 2 bases and 8 bases, there was a span of 9 bases. Germline loops: CDR1 KGHSH, CDR2 LQKENI. CDR3 in amino acids: CASSPSQGGYTF. CDR3 in DNA: TGTGCCAGCTCACCAAGTCAGGGAGGCTACACCTTC.

The V and J genes are TRBV24-1 and TRBJ2-2, with D perhaps TRBD2 (5 bases). Germline V lookup: CDR1 KGHDR, CDR2 SFDVKD. This CDR3 is built from 16 residues. Trimming left V 1 base short and J 0 bases short, with 8 bases between. CDR3 sequence (DNA): TGTGCCACCAGTGATTTAAGCGGCTCGAACACCGGGGAGCTGTTTTTT. Its translation is CATSDLSGSNTGELFF.

This chain connects TRBV19 to TRBJ1-3; possible D gene TRBD1, 6 bases. Trimming took off 5 bases at V and 0 bases at J, with 20 bases between the two ends. CDR3 length equals 18 residues. Germline V gene sequence: CDR1 LNHDA, CDR2 SQIVND (reference sequence). The CDR3 here is CASSWSRGSSNSGNTIYF. The CDR3 DNA is TGTGCCAGTAGTTGGAGCAGGGGCTCTTCTAACTCTGGAAACACCATATATTTT.

The V and J genes are TRBV4-1 and TRBJ2-2; TRBD1 matches at 7 bases. The CDR3 has 15 amino acids. The germline gives CDR1 MGHRA, CDR2 YSYEKL. Trimming cost V 4 bases and J 4 bases; bases outside gene matches: 6. CDR3 region: CASSPGQVSTGELFF. In DNA, the CDR3 is TGCGCCAGCAGCCCAGGACAGGTCTCCACCGGGGAGCTGTTTTTT.

This chain connects TRBV30 to TRBJ1-5; 11 bases agree with TRBD1. The CDR3 spans 18 residues. Germline CDR1 GTSNPN, CDR2 SVGIG (reference sequence). The ends lost 2 bases at V and 0 bases at J; junction bases unmatched: 9. The DNA for the CDR3 is TGTGCCTGGAGTAAGGGACAGGGGGTCACATATAGCAATCAGCCCCAGCATTTT. Translating it yields CAWSKGQGVTYSNQPQHF. The full variable domain, completed using reference TRBV30 and TRBJ1-5, is SQTIHQWPATLVQPVGSPLSLECTVEGTSNPNLYWYRQAAGRGLQLLFYSVGIGQISSEVPQNLSASRPQDRQFILSSKKLLLSDSGFYLCAWSKGQGVTYSNQPQHFGDGTRLSIL.

This clone was recorded once. This sequence joins TRBV5-4 and TRBJ2-1; 10 bases line up with TRBD2. The CDR3 is 16 residues long. Germline V gene sequence: CDR1 SGHNT, CDR2 YYREEE (reference sequence). V lost 4 bases to trimming and J lost 9 bases; unmatched junction nucleotides: 13. The CDR3 coding sequence is TGTGCCAGCAGCGCGGGAGGGGTAGCGGGAGGAACTGAGCAGTTCTTC. It codes for CASSAGGVAGGTEQFF. Complete variable domain (other parts from reference TRBV5-4 and TRBJ2-1): ETGVTQSPTHLIKTRGQQVTLRCSSQSGHNTVSWYQQALGQGPQFIFQYYREEENGRGNFPPRFSGLQFPNYSSELNVNALELDDSALYLCASSAGGVAGGTEQFFGPGTRLTVL.

The chain joins TRBV30 to TRBJ2-6, with D perhaps matching TRBD1 (5 bases). CDR1 is GTSNPN, CDR2 SVGIG, per germline (reference sequence). This CDR3 is 17 amino acids long. Trimming took 0 bases from V and 0 from J, leaving 12 bases between them. This CDR3 is CAWSVTPDSSGANVLTF. The DNA of the CDR3 is TGTGCCTGGAGTGTCACCCCAGACAGCTCTGGGGCCAACGTCCTGACTTTC.

In this sample, this clone turned up once. The chain is built from TRBV30 and TRBJ2-1; TRBD2 agrees at 10 bases. Germline values: CDR1 GTSNPN, CDR2 SVGIG (reference sequence). The CDR3 is made up of 15 amino acids. J gave up 8 bases and V 0 bases, and 7 bases lay outside the gene matches. The CDR3 region is CAWSVGLAGADEQFF. The CDR3 DNA reads as TGTGCCTGGAGTGTAGGGCTAGCGGGAGCCGATGAGCAGTTCTTC.

The chain has TRBV6-6 and TRBJ2-1, with TRBD1 identical over 9 bases. Germline loops: CDR1 MNHNY, CDR2 SVGAGI (reference sequence). V was clipped by 6 bases and J by 3 bases; unmatched bases: 3. The CDR3 length is 14 residues. The CDR3 coding sequence is TGTGCCAGCAGCCGACAGGGGGTCTACAATGAGCAGTTCTTC. This translates into CASSRQGVYNEQFF.

The V gene is TRBV15, the J gene TRBJ2-3; 10 bases map to TRBD1. The CDR3 has 14 amino acids. V lost 3 bases, J lost 6 bases, and 3 bases stayed unmatched. Per the germline V gene, CDR1 is LNHNV and CDR2 is YYDKDF (reference sequence). CDR3 region: CATSSRQGADTQYF. The CDR3 DNA is TGTGCCACCAGCAGTAGACAGGGGGCGGATACGCAGTATTTT.

This rearrangement joins TRBV18 to TRBJ1-3; D ambiguous. Per germline, CDR1 KGHSH and CDR2 LQKENI. V was shortened by 3 bases and J by 0 bases, with 9 bases between the two germline ends. This CDR3 has 15 residues. This CDR3 is CASSPVRGSGNTIYF. In nucleotides, the CDR3 is TGTGCCAGCTCACCGGTACGGGGCTCTGGAAACACCATATATTTT.